This T cell receptor (beta chain) is from a study of cytomegalovirus exposure and HLA in healthy donors. Study-wide results and limits: TCR beta V segments were, for the most part, productive about 87% or about 30% of the time in an earlier analysis.

The PCR ran on 60 Vbeta and 13 Jbeta primers. Assay: immunoSEQ multiplex PCR; the TCRdb copy retains only in-frame clones and omits some. There are around 89,000 clones in the sample; more than 70% occur only once, and approximately 3% lies in the top ten. The CDR3 extends over 16 amino acids. With 3 bases clipped from V and 1 base from J, the junction kept 5 bases outside the gene matches. Germline V gene lookup returns CDR1 MGHRA and CDR2 YSYEKL. This clone has more than one count but fewer than ten. The antigen is undetermined. Material: PBMCs. This chain uses TRBV4-1 with TRBJ2-3; 9 bases are a match to TRBD2. The origin of this receptor is a man in his forties in good health and CMV-seronegative. The CDR3 reads CASSQALAGGTDTQYF. The CDR3 DNA sequence: TGCGCCAGCAGCCAGGCGTTAGCGGGGGGCACAGATACGCAGTATTTT.